This T cell receptor beta chain was sequenced during a study of tumor-infiltrating lymphocytes in localized non-small cell lung cancer listed by TCRdb under 2021. A note on the overall study: Several histologies were represented in the cohort, which also included both smokers and never-smokers as well as patients whose samples were collected after neoadjuvant chemotherapy. The same patients underwent several integrated assays, with TCR sequencing performed together with flow cytometry, multiplex immunofluorescence, RNA-seq, exome sequencing and proteomics. The overall ICON cohort was composed of 150 surgical patients with localized non-small cell lung cancer whose tumors were resected. A total of around 50 patients were part of the paired comparison of immunoSEQ T-cell fraction between tumor and uninvolved lung. Each patient provided resected tumor tissue plus uninvolved lung tissue from the same patient, with the uninvolved lung tissue described as non-adjacent to the tumor. Results the study describes overall, beyond this receptor: Different pieces of the same tissue were used for different assays, so technical variation could not be separated from intratumor heterogeneity. Assay coverage differed among patients according to how much tissue was available, so only a subset of the cohort had TCR sequencing. No association of tumor T-cell fraction from TCR sequencing with recurrence-free survival was found (p = 0.61). TCRbeta sequencing supported higher T cell infiltration in tumors than in uninvolved lung tissue, consistent with immunofluorescence CD3 counts. No difference in TCR-derived T-cell fraction was observed between the flow cytometry-defined immunotypes IM1 (good prognosis) and IM2 (poor prognosis).

TCR sequencing with the immunoSEQ assay provided the T-cell fraction in tumor and uninvolved lung tissue. The paper's data handling went like this. In the survival analysis, patients were divided into a high T-cell fraction group (upper tertile) and a low T-cell fraction group (lower two tertiles), and the two groups were compared using a log-rank test. A signed-rank test was used to test differences in T-cell fraction between paired tumor and uninvolved lung samples. The source is immuneACCESS, and TCRdb retained only in-frame sequences with V and J called. Part of the clones is not carried over; for the studies checked, unresolved V genes explain less than half of this, and the remainder is unexplained. V and J calls and clone size follow that table, whereas D and trimming were derived from the DNA. The sample has about 14,000 clones on record, about 77% of them singletons. Clones ranked in the top ten supply 3.5% to 5% of the sample.

The CDR3 goes from the cysteine to the phenylalanine over 13 residues. Only CDR3 DNA is held: 39 bases, read in frame from base 1. CDR1 and CDR2 are read off the germline V gene as MNHEY and SVGAGI. V sheds 4 bases and J sheds 7 bases, leaving 12 bases between their ends. A note on this clone: Its antigen is unknown. Per-nucleotide qualities are absent, and no much larger clonotype sits a single base away.

The first patient joined ICON in 2016, and enrollment wrapped up when the last patient was enrolled in late 2018. Fresh tumor and matched uninvolved tissue for in-depth immune analyses, including TCR sequencing, were collected from a subcohort of some 69 patients. No cell sorting was done, and TCR sequencing was instead run on DNA isolated from bulk tissue. The chain uses TRBV6-5 and TRBJ2-3; there is no confident call for the D gene. Sequenced sample: lung tumor tissue. The receptor was derived from a human donor with non-small cell lung cancer. The CDR3 has the sequence CASSSTSRYTQYF. The nucleotides read TGTGCCAGCAGTTCCACCTCTAGATATACGCAGTATTTT.